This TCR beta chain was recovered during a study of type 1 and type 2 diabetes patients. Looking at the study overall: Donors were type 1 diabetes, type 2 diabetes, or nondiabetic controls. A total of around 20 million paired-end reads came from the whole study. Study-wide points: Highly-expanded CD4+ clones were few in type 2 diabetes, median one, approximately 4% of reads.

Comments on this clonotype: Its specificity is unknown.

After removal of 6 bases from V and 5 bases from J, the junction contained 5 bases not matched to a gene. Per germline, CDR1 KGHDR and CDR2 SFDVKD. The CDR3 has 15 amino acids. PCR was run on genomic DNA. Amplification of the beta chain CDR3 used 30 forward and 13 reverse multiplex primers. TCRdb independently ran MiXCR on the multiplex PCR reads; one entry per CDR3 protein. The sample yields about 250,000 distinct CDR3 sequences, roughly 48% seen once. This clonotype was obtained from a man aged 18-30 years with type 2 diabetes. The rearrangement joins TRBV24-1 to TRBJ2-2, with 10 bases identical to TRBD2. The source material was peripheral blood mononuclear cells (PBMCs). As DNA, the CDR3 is TGTGCCACCAGTTCTAGCGGGAGAGGGACCGGGGAGCTGTTTTTT. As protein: CATSSSGRGTGELFF.